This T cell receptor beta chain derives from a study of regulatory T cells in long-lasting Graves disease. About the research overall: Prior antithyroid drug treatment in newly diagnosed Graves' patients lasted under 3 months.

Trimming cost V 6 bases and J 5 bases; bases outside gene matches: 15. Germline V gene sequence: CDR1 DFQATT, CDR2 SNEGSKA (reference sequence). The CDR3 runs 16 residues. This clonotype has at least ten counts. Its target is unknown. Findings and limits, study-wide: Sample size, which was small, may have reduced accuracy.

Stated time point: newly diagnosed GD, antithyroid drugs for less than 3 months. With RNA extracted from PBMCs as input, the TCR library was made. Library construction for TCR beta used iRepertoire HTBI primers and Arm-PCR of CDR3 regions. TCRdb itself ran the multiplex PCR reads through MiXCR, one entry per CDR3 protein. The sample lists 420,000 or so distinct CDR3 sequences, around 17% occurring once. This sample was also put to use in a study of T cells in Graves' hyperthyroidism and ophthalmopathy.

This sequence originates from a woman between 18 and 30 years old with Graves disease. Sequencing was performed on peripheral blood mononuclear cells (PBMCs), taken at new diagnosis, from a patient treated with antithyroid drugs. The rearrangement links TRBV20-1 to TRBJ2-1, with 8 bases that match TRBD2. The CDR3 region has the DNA TGCAGTGCGGGCTCCCCCAGCGGGAGAAAAGACAATGAGCAGTTCTTC. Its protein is CSAGSPSGRKDNEQFF.